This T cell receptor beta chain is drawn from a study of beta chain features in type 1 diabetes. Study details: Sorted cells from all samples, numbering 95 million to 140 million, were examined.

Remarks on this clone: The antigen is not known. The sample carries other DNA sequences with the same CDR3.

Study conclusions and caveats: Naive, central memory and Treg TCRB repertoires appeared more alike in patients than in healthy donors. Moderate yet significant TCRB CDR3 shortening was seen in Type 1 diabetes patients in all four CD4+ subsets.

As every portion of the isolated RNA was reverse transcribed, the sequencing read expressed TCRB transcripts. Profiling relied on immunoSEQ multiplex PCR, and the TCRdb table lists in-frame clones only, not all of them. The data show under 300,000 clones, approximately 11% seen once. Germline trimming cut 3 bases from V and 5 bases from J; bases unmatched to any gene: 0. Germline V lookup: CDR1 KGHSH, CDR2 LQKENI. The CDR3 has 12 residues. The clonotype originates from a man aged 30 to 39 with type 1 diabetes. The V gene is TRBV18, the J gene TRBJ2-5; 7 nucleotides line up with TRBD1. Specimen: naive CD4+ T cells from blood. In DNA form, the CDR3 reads TGTGCCAGCTCACCGGGACAGGAGACCCAGTACTTC. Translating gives CASSPGQETQYF.